This T cell receptor beta chain was sequenced in a study of regulatory T cells in long-lasting Graves disease. Time point indicated: newly diagnosed GD, antithyroid drugs for less than 3 months. After RNA was extracted from PBMCs, the TCR library was made from it. The TCR beta library used iRepertoire HTBI primers with Arm-PCR amplification of CDR3. TCRdb ran MiXCR on the multiplex PCR reads and lists one entry per CDR3 protein. This sample carries approximately 560,000 distinct CDR3 sequences, roughly 15% of them seen once, and the ten largest clones take around 12%. This CDR3 spans 12 amino acids. The germline CDR1 and CDR2 sequences are MNHNS and SASEGT. This clonotype was observed a few times. The junction does not match germline at one end; this may be a read error. The same data also went into a second study, on T cells in Graves' hyperthyroidism and ophthalmopathy.

The J gene is TRBJ2-5, the V gene TRBV6-1; possible D gene TRBD2, 5 bases. The source of this sequence is a man between 18 and 35 years old with Graves disease. Specimen: peripheral blood mononuclear cells (PBMCs), collected at new diagnosis, from a patient treated with antithyroid drugs. The CDR3 coding sequence is TGTGCCAGCAGTATGAGGGAGCATGAGCAGCTCTTC. Its translation is CASSMREHEQLF.